Listed below are T cell receptor beta chains from one sample, sequenced in a study of CD8+ T cells in alopecia areata. Method: immunoSEQ multiplex PCR; TCRdb's copy keeps in-frame clones and lacks some. This sample yields more than 200,000 clones, of which 43% are seen a single time; about 2.6% belongs to the top ten. The starting material was CD4+ T cells sorted from blood, obtained at roughly week 36, from a patient treated with tofacitinib. The receptors shown here come from a human donor with alopecia areata. The CDR3 runs from the conserved cysteine through the conserved F or W. Fields, in order: J gene, V gene, CDR3 protein.

>TRBJ1-1|TRBV25-1
CASSGAANTEAFF
>TRBJ2-5|TRBV6-6
CASRHSGQGYETQYF
>TRBJ2-1|TRBV9
CASSVASGSGNEQFF
>TRBJ2-4|TRBV29-1
CSVQGHTELLAKNIQYF
>TRBJ2-5|TRBV29-1
CSVEVVGQGAGETQYF
>TRBJ2-2|TRBV18
CASSTGTTNTGELFF
>TRBJ2-7|TRBV20-1
CSATPYEQYF
>TRBJ2-7|TRBV19
CASTPGGMLAEQYF
>TRBJ1-2|TRBV5-1
CASSFIGSGYTF
>TRBJ2-5|TRBV9
CASPTPGQGLETQYF
>TRBJ2-6|TRBV2
CASSPGTSGNGANVLTF
>TRBJ2-1|TRBV5-1
CASSLGLFAEQFF
>TRBJ2-1|TRBV19
CASSALVGISYNEQFF
>TRBJ2-7|TRBV30
CAFSGHTNYEQYF
>TRBJ1-1|TRBV29-1
CSVWGVGINTEAFF
>TRBJ2-3|TRBV6-5
CASGRGTPSTDTQYF
>TRBJ1-1|TRBV5-1
CASSLGTGVYAEAFF
>TRBJ2-6|TRBV19
CASRAMGLSGANVLTF
>TRBJ2-3|TRBV15
CATFSGLAGGTDTQYF
>TRBJ2-6|TRBV11-1
CASSAARQTGANVLTF
>TRBJ2-7|TRBV2
CASSGHLEQYF
>TRBJ2-7|TRBV15
CATSQEQRTRDEQYF
>TRBJ2-1|TRBV29-1
CSVEEQGYNEQFF
>TRBJ2-3|TRBV9
CASSRDILDTQYF
>TRBJ2-7|TRBV7-9
CASSFEGGRHEQYF
>TRBJ2-5|TRBV30
CAWSVGKETQYF
>TRBJ2-2|TRBV9
CASSGGQKRTGELFF
>TRBJ2-7|TRBV25-1
CASSPTSGRMGEQYF
>TRBJ2-1|TRBV14
CASSLWTGYNEQFF
>.|TRBV29-1
CSVGDRGRSYEQYF
>TRBJ2-5|TRBV29-1
CSVQGLAGGNWETQYF
>TRBJ1-5|TRBV4-3
CASSPGGHQPQHF
>TRBJ2-7|TRBV5-1
CASQQGDYEQYF
>TRBJ2-7|TRBV27
CASSLSVSASSYEQYF
>TRBJ2-3|TRBV7-9
CASSTLYF
>TRBJ2-1|TRBV2
CASSLSGGRSSNEQFF
>TRBJ2-2|TRBV29-1
CSGSRTGQGDTGELFF
>TRBJ2-5|TRBV29-1
CSVQGGQETQYF
>TRBJ1-1|TRBV6-5
CASTRDTRAEAFF
>TRBJ2-5|TRBV7-9
CASSPIQGGQETQYF
>TRBJ2-7|TRBV9
CASSVTMQPGYEQYF
>TRBJ2-5|TRBV11-2
CASARQGWETQYF
>TRBJ2-5|TRBV7-9
CASSPRRGKEETQYF
>TRBJ1-5|TRBV6-5
CASSFALNQPQHF
>TRBJ2-1|TRBV30
CAWSTLAGGYNEQFF
>TRBJ1-1|TRBV30
CAWSSGTLNTEAFF
>TRBJ1-2|TRBV9
CASSVESGTYGYTF
>TRBJ1-1|TRBV6-6
CASSYPAVRRTEAFF
>TRBJ2-2|TRBV30
CAWKMFDRGLSGELFF
>TRBJ2-7|TRBV4-3
CASSQLEASSFYEQYF
>TRBJ1-2|TRBV27
CASSPDRANNYGYTF
>TRBJ2-5|TRBV9
CASSGGVLEETQYF
>TRBJ1-2|TRBV7-9
CASSLVPNYGYTF
>TRBJ1-1|TRBV7-2
CASSFSPPGAFF
>TRBJ2-1|TRBV29-1
CSVARRKGYNEQFF
>TRBJ2-5|TRBV7-9
CASSRGTGYQETQYF
>TRBJ1-2|TRBV11-2
CASSLGSLTQGHYGYTF
>TRBJ2-7|TRBV10-3
CAISESASGREGEQYF
>TRBJ1-1|TRBV7-2
CASSLGGFREAFF